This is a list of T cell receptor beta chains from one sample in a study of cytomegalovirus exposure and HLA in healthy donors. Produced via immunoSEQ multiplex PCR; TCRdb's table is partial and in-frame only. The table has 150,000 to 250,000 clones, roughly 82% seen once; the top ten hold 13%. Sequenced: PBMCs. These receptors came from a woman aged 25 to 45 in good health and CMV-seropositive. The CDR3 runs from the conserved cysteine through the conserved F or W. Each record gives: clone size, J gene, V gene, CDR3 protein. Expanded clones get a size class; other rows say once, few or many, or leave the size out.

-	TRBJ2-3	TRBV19	CASSARTDTQYF
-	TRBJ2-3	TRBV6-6	CASRTTGRTDTQYF
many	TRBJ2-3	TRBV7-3	CASSSSGTTDTQYF
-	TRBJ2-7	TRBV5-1	CASSPPTGTYEQYF
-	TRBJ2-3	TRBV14	CASSLGWRGREDTQYF
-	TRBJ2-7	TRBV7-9	CASSFLSGRLMGPHEQYF
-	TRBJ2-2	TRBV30	CAWTPTGTGELFF
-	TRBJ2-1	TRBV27	CASSLLGGVSYYNEQFF
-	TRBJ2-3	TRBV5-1	CASSKTATRATKDTQYF
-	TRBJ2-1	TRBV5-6	CASSPTGLAVFNEQFF
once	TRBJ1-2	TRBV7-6	CASSPSGGGYTF
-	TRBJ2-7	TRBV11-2	CASSHIRIGRSSYEQYF
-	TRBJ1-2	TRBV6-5	CASSQYGYTF
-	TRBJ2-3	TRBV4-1	CASSQVRLAGNTDTQYF
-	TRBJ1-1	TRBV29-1	CSVDKSGLAFF
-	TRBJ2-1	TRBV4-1	CASSQAERAIDNEQFF
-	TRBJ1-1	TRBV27	CASSQQGAPTEAFF